The 13 T cell receptor beta chains given below trace back to one sample, sequenced in a study of radiotherapy plus CTLA-4 blockade in lung cancer. Profiling relied on immunoSEQ multiplex PCR, and the TCRdb table lists in-frame clones only, not all of them. The data contain 40,000 or so clones, just over 85% of them singletons. The specimen comprised peripheral blood, sampled from a patient treated with radiotherapy plus ipilimumab. These receptors were collected from a human donor with non-small cell lung cancer whose response to radiotherapy plus ipilimumab could not be evaluated.

This clone was observed a few times. The chain joins TRBV7-2 to TRBJ2-3; D perhaps matches TRBD2 (5 bases). Germline assignment: CDR1 SGHTA and CDR2 FQGNSA. V shed 7 bases and J shed 4 bases, with 9 bases lying between them. This CDR3 comprises 12 residues. This CDR3 reads CASISAADTQYF. CDR3 nucleotides: TGTGCCAGCATTAGCGCCGCAGATACGCAGTATTTT. Full variable domain (missing parts from reference TRBV7-2 and TRBJ2-3): GAGVSQSPSNKVTEKGKDVELRCDPISGHTALYWYRQSLGQGLEFLIYFQGNSAPDKSGLPSDRFSAERTGGSVSTLTIQRTQQEDSAVYLCASISAADTQYFGPGTRLTVL.

This clone was observed once. J is TRBJ2-1 and V is TRBV25-1; D unclear. The CDR3 contains 11 residues. The V and J ends lost 5 bases and 10 bases respectively, with 9 bases between them. CDR1 and CDR2 (germline): MGHDK, SYGVNS. CDR3 sequence reads: CASSRLGEQFF. The CDR3 DNA follows: TGTGCCAGCAGTCGACTCGGGGAGCAGTTCTTC.

This clone was counted between two and nine times. The rearrangement links TRBV6-1 to TRBJ1-2; D is uncertain. V was clipped by 4 bases and J by 2 bases, with 11 bases between them. Germline V gene lookup returns CDR1 MNHNS and CDR2 SASEGT. This CDR3 region has 14 residues. The CDR3, as DNA: TGTGCCAGCAGTGGTGGAGGGATCAACTATGGCTACACCTTC. Translation: CASSGGGINYGYTF.

The chain couples TRBV4-1 to TRBJ1-5, with 7 bases fitting TRBD1. Trimming removed 4 bases from V and 8 bases from J; junction bases left unmatched: 8. Germline assignment: CDR1 MGHRA and CDR2 YSYEKL. CDR3 length equals 14 residues. The CDR3, as DNA: TGCGCCAGCAGCCTACGACAGGGAAGGGAGCCCCAGCATTTT. Encoded protein: CASSLRQGREPQHF.

The gene calls are TRBV6-4 and TRBJ1-2; D is uncertain. Deletions cut 4 bases from V and 2 bases from J, with 17 bases between. The CDR3 extends over 16 amino acids. Germline CDR1 and CDR2: MRHNA and SNTAGT. CDR3 sequence (DNA): TGTGCCAGCAGTGGTTCACTGGGCTCCACCAACTATGGCTACACCTTC. Amino acid sequence: CASSGSLGSTNYGYTF.

The chain carries TRBV14 and TRBJ2-1; TRBD2 matches 11 bases. CDR3 size: 15 residues. CDR1 and CDR2 (germline): SGHDN, FVKESK. V shed 6 bases and J 4 bases; nucleotides not matched to a gene: 5. CDR3 in amino acids: CASRSTSGSYNEQFF. The CDR3 nucleotides are TGTGCCAGCAGGAGCACTAGCGGGAGTTACAATGAGCAGTTCTTC.

This sequence joins TRBV10-3 and TRBJ2-7; 7 bases line up with TRBD1. The CDR3 length is 14 residues. In germline, CDR1 is ENHRY, CDR2 SYGVKD. Trimming took 6 bases from V and 0 from J; bases not matched to a gene: 5. CDR3: CAISPGTVSYEQYF. CDR3 DNA: TGTGCCATCAGCCCCGGGACAGTCTCCTACGAGCAGTACTTC.

The chain has TRBV28 and TRBJ1-2, with a tentative D call TRBD1 (5 bases). Germline CDR1 and CDR2: MDHEN and SYDVKM. This CDR3 is built from 16 residues. V shed 4 bases and J shed 5 bases, with 20 bases lying between them. The CDR3 spells CASSSTRDSRGYGYTF. The CDR3 DNA reads as TGTGCCAGCAGTTCAACCCGGGACTCAAGGGGATATGGCTACACCTTC.

V and J are TRBV5-6 and TRBJ1-3; 7 bases are shared with TRBD1. The junction had 3 bases not matched to a gene; V was cut back by 4 bases and J by 2 bases. The CDR3 contains 14 residues. CDR1 is SGHDT, CDR2 YYEEEE, per germline. The CDR3 region has the DNA TGTGCCAGCAGCCGACAGGGAGCTGGAAACACCATATATTTT. It translates to CASSRQGAGNTIYF.

This chain joins TRBV19 and TRBJ2-7; D might be TRBD1 (5 bases). Trimming removed 7 bases at V and 3 bases at J, with 16 bases between. This CDR3 comprises 14 residues. Looked up from germline, CDR1 is LNHDA and CDR2 is SQIVND (reference sequence). This chain's CDR3 is CASNFQGSGYEQYF. The DNA for the CDR3 is TGTGCCAGTAATTTCCAGGGTTCTGGCTACGAGCAGTACTTC.

The V call is TRBV27, the J call TRBJ1-3; D might be TRBD1 (5 bases). Germline CDR1 is MNHEY and CDR2 is SMNVEV (reference sequence). The germline V and J ends were trimmed by 3 bases and 3 bases, with 6 bases remaining between them. The length of the CDR3 is 13 residues. This CDR3 reads CASSFGGGNTIYF. CDR3 DNA sequence: TGTGCCAGCAGTTTCGGGGGTGGAAACACCATATATTTT.

Here the CDR3 DNA reads TGTGCCAGCAGCCCTAGCGGGACAGCCAATACGCAGTATTTT. Protein: CASSPSGTANTQYF. The rearrangement uses TRBV7-8 and TRBJ2-3; 9 bases agree with TRBD2. Germline CDR1 is SGHVS and CDR2 is FQNEAQ. The CDR3 contains 14 residues. V shed 5 bases, J shed 7 bases, and the junction held 7 bases outside the gene matches.

The chain has TRBV5-6 and TRBJ2-7; 7 bases map to TRBD2. The length of the CDR3 is 12 residues. CDR1 and CDR2 (germline): SGHDT, YYEEEE. V lost 4 bases, J lost 5 bases, and 3 bases stayed unmatched. The CDR3 region is CASSPTSNEQYF. The CDR3 nucleotides read TGTGCCAGCAGCCCGACTAGCAACGAGCAGTACTTC.